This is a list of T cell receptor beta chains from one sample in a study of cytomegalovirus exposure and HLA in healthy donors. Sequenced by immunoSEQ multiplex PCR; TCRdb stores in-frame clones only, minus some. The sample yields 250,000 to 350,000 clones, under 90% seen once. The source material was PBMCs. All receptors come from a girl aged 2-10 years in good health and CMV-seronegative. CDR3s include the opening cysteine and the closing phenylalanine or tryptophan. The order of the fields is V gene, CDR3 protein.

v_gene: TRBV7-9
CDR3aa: CASSWTGSGDNEKLFF

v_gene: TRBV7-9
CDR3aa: CASSPQGSPEAFF

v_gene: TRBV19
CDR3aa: CASSPDSSEAFF

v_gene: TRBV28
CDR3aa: CASRIGGWRGYTF

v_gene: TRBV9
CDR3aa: CASSVEGSGTMYNSPLHF

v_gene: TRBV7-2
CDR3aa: CASSLQGKYQETQYF

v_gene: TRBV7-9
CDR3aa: CASSSWTGSGTEAFF

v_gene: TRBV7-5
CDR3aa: CVRQRRVSDEQFF

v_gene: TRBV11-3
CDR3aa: CASSLKRGTGSTDTQYF

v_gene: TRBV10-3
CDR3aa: CAISGTGTGSSYEQYF

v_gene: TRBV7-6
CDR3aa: CASSSSPGLAGEGQYF

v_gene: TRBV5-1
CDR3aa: CASSTAGIRNTEAFF

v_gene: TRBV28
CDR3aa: CASRGQGTLSYEQYF

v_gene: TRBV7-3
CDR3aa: CASSSRTSGRTDTQYF

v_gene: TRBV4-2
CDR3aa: CASSHRLAGVYEQYF

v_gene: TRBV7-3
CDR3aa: CASSLTRHAYNSPLHF

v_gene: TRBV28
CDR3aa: CASSLWDRASNTIYF

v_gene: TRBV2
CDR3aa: CASSVNSYYNEQFF

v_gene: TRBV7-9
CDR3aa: CASSVRGDTNTEAFF

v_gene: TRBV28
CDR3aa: CASSFGLPYEQYF

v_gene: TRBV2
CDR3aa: CASSAPRGGSENTIYF

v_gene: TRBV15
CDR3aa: CATSRADRKAFF

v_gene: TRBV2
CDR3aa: CASSGRDPGSRATNEKLFF

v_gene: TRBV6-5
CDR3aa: CASSLAGGRYEQYF

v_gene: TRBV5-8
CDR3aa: CASSLGQEGAFYGYTF

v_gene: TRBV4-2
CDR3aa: CASSQGAGDSDTQYF

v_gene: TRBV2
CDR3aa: CASRPLRENTEAFF

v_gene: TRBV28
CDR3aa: CASNVENMNTEAFF

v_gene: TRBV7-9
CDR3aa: CASSSYRDRGHYEQYF

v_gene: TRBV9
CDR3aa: CASSPGGLNYAGYGYTF

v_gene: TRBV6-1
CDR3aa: CASSEATRQPQHF

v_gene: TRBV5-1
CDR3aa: CASVLRWGRETQYF

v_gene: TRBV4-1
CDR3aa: CASSLRQGSNQPQHF

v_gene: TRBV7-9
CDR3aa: CASSLTPLTGGETEAFF

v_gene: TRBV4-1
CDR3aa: CASSIASGGCCQEETQYF

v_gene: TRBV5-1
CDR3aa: CASSRALAGGPDTQYF

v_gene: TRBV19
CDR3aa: CASSSYRLDTRRAYEQYF

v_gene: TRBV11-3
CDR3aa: CASSLSARAPYEQYF

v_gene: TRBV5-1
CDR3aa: CASSLVGTGESTNEKLFF

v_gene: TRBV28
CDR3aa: CASSPVSCGGIVEAFF

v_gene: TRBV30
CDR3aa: CAWSYYLPGSTYEQYF